The 11 T cell receptor beta chains below come from one sample, sequenced in a study of blood T cell repertoires in COVID-19. The repertoire was sequenced with immunoSEQ multiplex PCR; TCRdb's copy has only in-frame clones and lacks some. The sample records some 130,000 clones, less than 90% being singletons. Input material: PBMCs or T cells enriched from blood (not recorded which). The receptors stem from a woman between 45 and 60 years old who had recovered from COVID-19.

V usage is TRBV9 and J usage is TRBJ2-7, with 8 bases aligning to TRBD1. This CDR3 comprises 14 residues. Germline V gene sequence: CDR1 SGDLS, CDR2 YYNGEE. Trimming took 6 bases from V and 3 from J; bases not matched to a gene: 8. DNA of the CDR3: TGTGCCAGCAACGTGGAAGGACAGGGCTACGAGCAGTACTTC. This encodes CASNVEGQGYEQYF.

Comments on this clone: Other DNA sequences in the sample encode the same CDR3. The chain recombines TRBV12-3 or TRBV12-4 with TRBJ1-1, with D perhaps matching TRBD1 (5 bases). The length of the CDR3 is 12 residues. V was pared by 5 bases and J by 4 bases, with 8 bases between. The chain's CDR3 is CASSPGFTEAFF. In nucleotides, the CDR3 is TGTGCCAGCAGTCCAGGGTTCACTGAAGCTTTCTTT.

The chain couples TRBV19 to TRBJ2-2; perhaps TRBD2 as D (6 bases). Germline V gene sequence: CDR1 LNHDA, CDR2 SQIVND (reference sequence). Deletions cut 5 bases from V and 3 bases from J, with 10 bases between. The CDR3 runs to 14 residues. The chain's CDR3 is CASSLWRDTGELFF. The CDR3 DNA reads as TGTGCCAGTAGTTTGTGGAGGGACACCGGGGAGCTGTTTTTT. The whole variable domain, remainder taken from reference TRBV19 and TRBJ2-2, is DGGITQSPKYLFRKEGQNVTLSCEQNLNHDAMYWYRQDPGQGLRLIYYSQIVNDFQKGDIAEGYSVSREKKESFPLTVTSAQKNPTAFYLCASSLWRDTGELFFGEGSRLTVL.

This clone was counted between two and nine times. CDR3 region: CASRPLGYEQYF. DNA of the CDR3: TGTGCCAGCAGACCCCTAGGATACGAGCAGTACTTC. This rearrangement joins TRBV2 to TRBJ2-7, with unresolved D. V gave up 6 bases and J gave up 4 bases, with 10 bases separating them. In germline, CDR1 is SNHLY, CDR2 FYNNEI. The CDR3 spans 12 residues.

V usage is TRBV6-5 and J usage is TRBJ2-7; a weak D match, TRBD1 (6 bases). The length of the CDR3 is 11 residues. The V gene lost 5 bases and the J gene lost 4 bases, with 6 bases spanning the gap. Germline V gene data show CDR1 as MNHEY and CDR2 as SVGAGI. CDR3 region: CASSTGYEQYF. Here the CDR3 DNA reads TGTGCCAGCAGTACAGGGTACGAGCAGTACTTC.

The chain has TRBV27 and TRBJ2-2; 9 bases agree with TRBD1. Germline CDR1 MNHEY, CDR2 SMNVEV (reference sequence). The CDR3 is 15 residues long. Losses at the gene ends were 6 bases for V and 3 bases for J; bases not matched to a gene: 5. The CDR3 DNA reads TGTGCCAGCAGGACAGGGGGGTCGTACACCGGGGAGCTGTTTTTT. This codes for CASRTGGSYTGELFF.

The chain joins TRBV27 to TRBJ2-2; 7 nucleotides match TRBD2. V gave up 6 bases and J gave up 5 bases; unmatched junction bases: 9. This CDR3 is built from 15 residues. CDR1 is MNHEY and CDR2 is SMNVEV in the germline V gene (reference sequence). The CDR3 DNA is TGTGCCAGCAGGCCGAGCGGGGCGGGGACCGGGGAGCTGTTTTTT. This codes for CASRPSGAGTGELFF.

The gene calls are TRBV12-3 or TRBV12-4 and TRBJ1-4; D is undetermined. The CDR3 totals 11 residues. Trimming shortened V by 2 bases and J by 11 bases, and 6 bases separated the two germline ends. As DNA, the CDR3 is TGTGCCAGCAGTTTATACGGGAAACTGTTTTTT. Encoded protein: CASSLYGKLFF.

This clone was counted once. The chain carries TRBV6-5 and TRBJ1-2; 7 bases map to TRBD1. J gave up 2 bases and V 6 bases, and 6 bases lay outside the gene matches. This CDR3 spans 14 amino acids. The germline V gene encodes CDR1 MNHEY and CDR2 SVGAGI. This CDR3 is CASSHGQANYGYTF. DNA for the CDR3: TGTGCCAGCAGCCATGGACAGGCCAACTATGGCTACACCTTC.

The chain joins TRBV4-3 to TRBJ1-2, with TRBD1 identical over 7 bases. CDR1 is LGHNA, CDR2 YSLEER, per germline. V trimming: 0 bases; J trimming: 4 bases; junction bases outside the gene matches: 5. CDR3 size: 15 residues. CDR3 loop: CASSQEGAGGYGYTF. In nucleotides, the CDR3 is TGCGCCAGCAGCCAAGAAGGTGCAGGGGGCTATGGCTACACCTTC.

This clone was observed once. The J gene is TRBJ1-2, the V gene TRBV6-5, with a tentative D call TRBD1 (6 bases). The germline V gene encodes CDR1 MNHEY and CDR2 SVGAGI. This CDR3 has 15 residues. V lost 6 bases to trimming and J lost 5 bases, with 19 bases between them. The CDR3 bases are TGTGCCAGCAGAGAGGGAGAGACAGGACGGTATGGCTACACCTTC. As protein: CASREGETGRYGYTF.